The T cell receptor (beta chain) described here comes from a study of CD8 T cells in Susac syndrome (dated by TCRdb to the late 2010s). Broadly, across the study: Whether CD8+ T cell activation and differentiation in Susac syndrome was antigen driven was tested using repertoire sequencing.

RNA was extracted using the RNeasy kit, and about 0.45 to 1 ug of the RNA was reverse transcribed with random hexamers. The immunoSEQ multiplex PCR assay, covering 54 Vbeta and 13 Jbeta segments, was used to amplify TCR beta CDR3 regions. Bias from PCR amplification was corrected by using a synthetic template baseline for primer optimization and for computational correction. As for how the authors treated the data: Only productive sequences were kept, with reads annotated to V, D and J genes according to IMGT and analyzed in immunoSEQ Analyzer. Clonality was computed as one minus Shannon entropy normalized by log2 of the number of productive unique sequences. For each patient and control, public and private clones were evaluated within the 100 most prevalent clones. Susac-specific clones were defined as absent from healthy and MS cohorts, about 1,000 published viral clones and other ImmuneACCESS disease sequences. TCRdb ran its own pipeline on the public reads, namely fastp trimming at Q25 and MiXCR clone calling, and kept in-frame beta chains. Each CDR3 protein appears once, grouped with its most common genes and DNA. It is TCRdb's table, rather than the study itself, that gives the V and J calls and clone size. Recorded for this sample are fewer than 150,000 distinct CDR3 sequences; nearly 95% of them occurred a single time. Around 0.12% of the sample lies in the top ten.

What the research found in general, with its limitations: The study acknowledged that relatively few individuals were included in the TCR sequencing and HLA analysis.

High-throughput TCR beta sequencing profiled peripheral blood CD8+ and CD4+ T cells from healthy donors, Susac syndrome patients and multiple sclerosis patients. Healthy donors were age- and sex-matched controls. Bulk CD8+ and CD4+ T cells were purified by magnetic negative isolation, whereas CD8+ TEMRA cells were enriched by FACS. Blood was collected in EDTA tubes and processed within 24 hours, with PBMCs isolated through density gradient centrifugation. PBMCs destined for TCR sequencing were cryopreserved in liquid nitrogen and later thawed in a 37 °C water bath. The sorted or isolated CD4+, CD8+ and CD8+ TEMRA cells reached a purity of at least 90%. Of note for this clonotype: What this receptor recognizes is not known. One base away there is no much larger clone; base qualities are not given.

Including cysteine and phenylalanine, the CDR3 has 15 amino acids. Only the CDR3 region is kept as DNA, spanning 45 bases read in frame from base 1. CDR1 and CDR2 are read off the germline V gene (reference sequence) as LGHDT and YNNKEL. Trimming accounts for 4 bases at V and 3 bases at J, while the number of junction bases matched to no gene is 2. The sequence joins TRBV3-1 to TRBJ2-5, and 13 bases in between align with TRBD2. Sequences were obtained from CD4+ T cells from PBMCs. The clonotype originates from a human donor in good health. The DNA reads as follows: TGTGCCAGCAGCCGGGGGACTAGCGGGAAAGAGACCCAGTACTTC. It codes for CASSRGTSGKETQYF.